Listed here are 30 T cell receptor beta chains from one sample, sequenced in a study of a mutant IDH1 vaccine in newly diagnosed glioma. Assay: immunoSEQ multiplex PCR; the TCRdb copy retains only in-frame clones and omits some. The repertoire includes some 90,000 clones, roughly 82% of them detected once, and around 5.2% sits in the top ten. Indicated time point: baseline, week 1 (first vaccination visit). Treatment: pre-vaccination baseline after standard-of-care therapy. Sequencing was performed on PBMCs, taken from a glioma patient treated with radiotherapy, temozolomide or both. These receptors originate from a man aged 40-49 years with glioma. Some clones in this sample may be carry-over from other donors' samples.

This clone was detected only a few times. V gene TRBV7-7 combines with J gene TRBJ2-5; D is uncertain. This CDR3 region has 11 residues. V lost 4 bases, J lost 5 bases, and 5 bases lay in between. In germline, CDR1 is SSHAT, CDR2 FNYEAQ (reference sequence). Here the CDR3 DNA reads TGTGCCAGCAGCTCTGGGGAGACCCAGTACTTC. Residues: CASSSGETQYF.

In its sample, this clone was seen a few times. This chain links TRBV10-3 with TRBJ1-6; D is undetermined. Germline CDR1 reads ENHRY; CDR2 reads SYGVKD. The CDR3 has 14 amino acids. The germline V and J ends were trimmed by 4 bases and 8 bases, with 12 bases remaining between them. The CDR3 bases are TGTGCCATCAGTGCCACGAAAGGATATTCACCCCTCCACTTT. Translation gives CAISATKGYSPLHF.

The chain uses TRBV6-6 and TRBJ1-4; a weak D match, TRBD1 (5 bases). The CDR3 sequence is 14 residues long. Trimming cost V 6 bases and J 7 bases, with 15 bases left between them. Germline V gene data show CDR1 as MNHNY and CDR2 as SVGAGI (reference sequence). CDR3 loop: CASSPGTRGEKLFF. CDR3 DNA: TGTGCCAGCAGCCCCGGGACCCGGGGTGAAAAACTGTTTTTT.

This clone was observed a handful of times. This chain connects TRBV14 to TRBJ2-2; 8 bases match TRBD2. Germline-derived CDR1 and CDR2 are SGHDN and FVKESK. The J segment lost 6 bases and the V segment lost 4 bases, leaving 7 bases of the junction unmatched. This CDR3 is built from 15 residues. DNA of the CDR3: TGTGCCAGCAGCCGGCGGACTAGCACGGCCGGGGAGCTGTTTTTT. Its protein product is CASSRRTSTAGELFF.

The chain carries TRBV4-1 and TRBJ1-6; no reliable D call. Per germline, CDR1 MGHRA and CDR2 YSYEKL. CDR3 length: 17 residues. Trimming shortened V by 1 base and J by 0 bases, and 10 bases separated the two germline ends. Here the CDR3 reads CASSQVPVSSYNSPLHF. Written as DNA, the CDR3 is TGCGCCAGCAGCCAAGTACCCGTTAGCTCCTATAATTCACCCCTCCACTTT.

The V gene is TRBV20-1, the J gene TRBJ1-2, with unresolved D. V shed 5 bases and J shed 3 bases, with 7 bases lying between them. Germline lookup yields CDR1 DFQATT and CDR2 SNEGSKA (reference sequence). CDR3 length equals 11 residues. CDR3 coding DNA: TGCAGTGCTCCCGAGTACTATGGCTACACCTTC. Its translation: CSAPEYYGYTF.

The V and J genes are TRBV7-2 and TRBJ2-7; D possibly corresponds to TRBD1 (7 bases). This CDR3 region has 13 residues. In germline, CDR1 is SGHTA, CDR2 FQGNSA. The germline V and J ends were trimmed by 5 bases and 2 bases, with 10 bases remaining between them. CDR3: CASSAGTAYEQYF. The DNA for the CDR3 is TGTGCCAGCAGCGCGGGGACAGCCTACGAGCAGTACTTC.

The sample holds one count of this clone. The chain recombines TRBV7-9 with TRBJ2-2, with a weak D call TRBD1 (5 bases). Germline V gene lookup returns CDR1 SEHNR and CDR2 FQNEAQ (reference sequence). V lost 6 bases and J lost 0, with 11 bases in between. The CDR3 has 15 amino acids. The CDR3 DNA is TGTGCCAGCAGGGCGGTAGGGGCGAACACCGGGGAGCTGTTTTTT. It yields the protein CASRAVGANTGELFF.

The DNA of the CDR3 is TGCAGCGCACAAAGGGGCGGTTACAATGAGCAGTTCTTC. Translated, it gives CSAQRGGYNEQFF. The rearrangement joins TRBV29-1 to TRBJ2-1; TRBD1 might be the D (5 bases). The CDR3 length is 13 residues. With 7 bases removed from V and 4 bases from J, the gap between germline ends came to 14 bases. CDR1 and CDR2 (germline): SQVTM, ANQGSEA.

This clone came up once. The chain employs TRBV13 and TRBJ2-5; D is perhaps TRBD2 (6 bases). This CDR3 contains 14 residues. The germline CDR1 and CDR2 sequences are PRHDT and FYEKMQ (reference sequence). The V and J ends lost 2 bases and 2 bases respectively, with 9 bases between them. CDR3 region: CASSLNRGQETQYF. The CDR3 bases are TGTGCCAGCAGCTTAAACCGGGGGCAAGAGACCCAGTACTTC.

Note on this clone: The same CDR3 arises from other DNA sequences in this sample as well. The rearrangement links TRBV10-1 to TRBJ2-7; tentative D call: TRBD1 (6 bases). The CDR3 spans 15 residues. The V and J ends lost 1 base and 0 bases respectively, with 10 bases between them. CDR1 and CDR2 from the germline V gene are WNHNN and SYGVQD (reference sequence). CDR3 sequence (DNA): TGCGCCAGCAGTGAGTATAGGGGGAGCTCCTACGAGCAGTACTTC. Translating gives CASSEYRGSSYEQYF.

This sequence joins TRBV10-2 and TRBJ2-7, with a tentative D call TRBD1 (6 bases). Per germline, CDR1 WSHSY and CDR2 SAAADI. Trimming cost V 0 bases and J 6 bases, with 9 bases left between them. The CDR3 sequence is 13 residues long. The CDR3 region has the DNA TGCGCCAGCAGTGAGTCGACAGGAGGCGAGCAGTACTTC. Translating it yields CASSESTGGEQYF.

V is TRBV4-2 and J is TRBJ2-7; no reliable D call. Germline V gene lookup returns CDR1 LGHNA and CDR2 YNFKEQ. CDR3 length: 15 amino acids. Trimming took 0 bases from V and 5 from J, leaving 14 bases between them. This CDR3 reads CASSQEAVPYDEQYF. Here the CDR3 DNA reads TGTGCCAGCAGCCAAGAGGCTGTCCCGTACGACGAGCAGTACTTC.

V usage is TRBV6-6 and J usage is TRBJ2-1; perhaps TRBD1 as D (6 bases). Deletions cut 0 bases from V and 7 bases from J, with 10 bases between. Germline V gene lookup returns CDR1 MNHNY and CDR2 SVGAGI (reference sequence). The CDR3 runs to 14 residues. The CDR3 nucleotides read TGTGCCAGCAGTTACTCGATTCAGGGGAATGAGCAGTTCTTC. Encoded protein: CASSYSIQGNEQFF.

The rearrangement uses TRBV5-6 and TRBJ2-7; D is possibly TRBD1 (6 bases). V lost 4 bases, J lost 2 bases, and 13 bases lay in between. The germline gives CDR1 SGHDT, CDR2 YYEEEE. This CDR3 contains 14 residues. Here the CDR3 DNA reads TGTGCCAGCAGCGACTACAGGGTTCCCTACGAGCAGTACTTC. Its protein is CASSDYRVPYEQYF.

The chain carries TRBV5-4 and TRBJ1-2, with D tentatively TRBD1 (6 bases). Trimming cost V 1 base and J 0 bases, with 19 bases left between them. CDR1 is SGHNT, CDR2 YYREEE, per germline (reference sequence). CDR3 length equals 18 residues. The CDR3 bases are TGTGCCAGCAGCTTGTTGGGGGCCTTACGAAGACCTAACTATGGCTACACCTTC. This encodes CASSLLGALRRPNYGYTF.

CDR3 bases: TGTGCCAGCAGTAGACAGACCGGATTCGAGCCCCAGCATTTT. Its translation is CASSRQTGFEPQHF. The chain links TRBV6-1 to TRBJ1-5; possible D gene TRBD1, 5 bases. The CDR3 is 14 amino acids. Germline V gene data show CDR1 as MNHNS and CDR2 as SASEGT. V was pared by 5 bases and J by 8 bases, with 16 bases between.

V and J are TRBV5-1 and TRBJ1-5; D gene unclear. Per germline, CDR1 SGHRS and CDR2 YFSETQ. This CDR3 is built from 13 residues. V gave up 0 bases and J gave up 5 bases, with 6 bases separating them. The CDR3 DNA sequence: TGCGCCAGCAGCTTGGACACTTATCAGCCCCAGCATTTT. Protein: CASSLDTYQPQHF.

This clone was seen a few times. The genes are TRBV18 and TRBJ1-1; D gene unclear. The CDR3 loop spans 16 amino acids. CDR1 KGHSH and CDR2 LQKENI come from the germline V gene. V was pared by 3 bases and J by 4 bases, with 18 bases between. CDR3 protein: CASSPRAVVDGTEAFF. As DNA, the CDR3 is TGTGCCAGCTCACCGAGGGCGGTCGTCGACGGCACTGAAGCTTTCTTT.

The rearrangement joins TRBV30 to TRBJ1-5; tentative D call: TRBD1 (6 bases). With 2 bases removed from V and 5 bases from J, the gap between germline ends came to 13 bases. Germline values: CDR1 GTSNPN, CDR2 SVGIG (reference sequence). This CDR3 region has 14 residues. CDR3 in amino acids: CAWSSQGLHQPQHF. DNA for the CDR3: TGTGCCTGGAGTTCACAGGGTTTACATCAGCCCCAGCATTTT.

This chain connects TRBV15 to TRBJ1-4, with a possible D match to TRBD1 (6 bases). Looked up from germline, CDR1 is LNHNV and CDR2 is YYDKDF (reference sequence). The V end was cut by 5 bases, the J end by 2 bases, with 12 bases between. The length of the CDR3 is 15 residues. CDR3 nucleotides: TGTGCCACCAGCCCCCCGGGGGCGACTAATGAAAAACTGTTTTTT. Its translation is CATSPPGATNEKLFF.

This clone was counted many times. The gene calls are TRBV29-1 and TRBJ1-1; D is unclear. The germline V and J ends were trimmed by 0 bases and 7 bases, with 12 bases remaining between them. The germline V gene has CDR1 SQVTM and CDR2 ANQGSEA. The CDR3 runs to 13 residues. The DNA for the CDR3 is TGCAGCGTTGAAGAACTGTCGGGCCTTGAAGCTTTCTTT. The encoded protein is CSVEELSGLEAFF.

The chain combines TRBV5-1 with TRBJ1-1; TRBD1 matches 7 bases. CDR3 length: 15 residues. Trimming cost V 2 bases and J 5 bases; bases outside gene matches: 9. Germline CDR1 and CDR2: SGHRS and YFSETQ. The CDR3 coding sequence is TGCGCCAGCAGCTTAACAGGGGTGAGTGGGACTGAAGCTTTCTTT. It translates to CASSLTGVSGTEAFF.

The J gene is TRBJ1-5, the V gene TRBV10-3, with D hard to call. The CDR3 contains 14 residues. The germline gives CDR1 ENHRY, CDR2 SYGVKD. V gave up 10 bases and J gave up 4 bases, with 17 bases separating them. Here the CDR3 reads CATRPGPANQPQHF. The CDR3 DNA sequence: TGTGCCACCAGGCCAGGACCAGCAAATCAGCCCCAGCATTTT.

The rearrangement uses TRBV2 and TRBJ1-3, with 8 nucleotides matching TRBD1. Trimming cost V 8 bases and J 4 bases; bases outside gene matches: 7. Germline loops: CDR1 SNHLY, CDR2 FYNNEI. The CDR3 consists of 14 residues. CDR3 amino acids: CASEQGVGGNTIYF. The CDR3 DNA is TGTGCCAGCGAACAGGGGGTAGGCGGAAACACCATATATTTT.

The chain links TRBV18 to TRBJ2-7; D is possibly TRBD1 (6 bases). Trimming took 3 bases from V and 2 from J, leaving 14 bases between them. CDR3 size: 15 residues. The V gene's germline CDR1 is KGHSH and CDR2 LQKENI. The CDR3 DNA follows: TGTGCCAGCTCACCCGTTGCCCAGGGGACCTACGAGCAGTACTTC. Protein product: CASSPVAQGTYEQYF.

The chain employs TRBV19 and TRBJ2-7; D not resolved. Trimming cost V 7 bases and J 7 bases, with 17 bases left between them. The germline CDR1 and CDR2 sequences are LNHDA and SQIVND (reference sequence). This CDR3 has 13 residues. CDR3 amino acids: CASTRNGLNEQYF. CDR3 sequence (DNA): TGTGCCAGTACCAGGAATGGTCTCAATGAGCAGTACTTC.

The chain combines TRBV5-6 with TRBJ2-3; no clear D gene. CDR3 length equals 12 residues. V dropped 4 bases and J dropped 10 bases, with 13 bases sitting between them. CDR1 is SGHDT and CDR2 is YYEEEE in the germline V gene. CDR3 in DNA: TGTGCCAGCAGCGGCGACGTTGGGGCGCAGTATTTT. Protein product: CASSGDVGAQYF. The variable domain in full, with the rest retrieved from reference TRBV5-6 and TRBJ2-3, is DAGVTQSPTHLIKTRGQQVTLRCSPKSGHDTVSWYQQALGQGPQFIFQYYEEEERQRGNFPDRFSGHQFPNYSSELNVNALLLGDSALYLCASSGDVGAQYFGPGTRLTVL.

This rearrangement joins TRBV7-8 to TRBJ2-5, with D perhaps given as TRBD1 or TRBD2 (6 bases each). Germline assignment: CDR1 SGHVS and CDR2 FQNEAQ. The CDR3 spans 15 residues. Trimming pared 6 bases from V and 7 bases from J, leaving 21 bases between. Written as DNA, the CDR3 is TGTGCCAGCAGTCCAAACGAGTCGGGGGCGAGGACCCAGTACTTC. This encodes CASSPNESGARTQYF.

The chain employs TRBV6-5 and TRBJ1-2; D remains unclear. V lost 3 bases and J 8 bases, leaving 13 bases between the germline ends. CDR1 is MNHEY and CDR2 is SVGAGI in the germline V gene. This CDR3 is 13 amino acids long. CDR3 residues: CASSYERVRGYTF. The CDR3 region has the DNA TGTGCCAGCAGTTATGAGAGGGTCAGGGGCTACACCTTC.